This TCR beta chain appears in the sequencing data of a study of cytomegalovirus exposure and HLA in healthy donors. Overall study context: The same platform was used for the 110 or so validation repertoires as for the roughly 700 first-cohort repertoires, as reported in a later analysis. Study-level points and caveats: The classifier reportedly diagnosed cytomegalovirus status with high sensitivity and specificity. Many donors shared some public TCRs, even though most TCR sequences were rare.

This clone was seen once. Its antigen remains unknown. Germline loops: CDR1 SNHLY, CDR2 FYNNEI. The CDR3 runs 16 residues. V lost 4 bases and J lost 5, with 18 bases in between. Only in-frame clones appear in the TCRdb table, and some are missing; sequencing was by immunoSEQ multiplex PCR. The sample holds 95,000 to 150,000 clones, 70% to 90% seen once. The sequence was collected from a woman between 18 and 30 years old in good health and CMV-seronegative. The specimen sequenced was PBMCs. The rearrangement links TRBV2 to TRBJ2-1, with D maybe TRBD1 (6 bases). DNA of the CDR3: TGTGCCAGCAGTGCGGAAACAGGGTTAACGCACAATGAGCAGTTCTTC. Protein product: CASSAETGLTHNEQFF.